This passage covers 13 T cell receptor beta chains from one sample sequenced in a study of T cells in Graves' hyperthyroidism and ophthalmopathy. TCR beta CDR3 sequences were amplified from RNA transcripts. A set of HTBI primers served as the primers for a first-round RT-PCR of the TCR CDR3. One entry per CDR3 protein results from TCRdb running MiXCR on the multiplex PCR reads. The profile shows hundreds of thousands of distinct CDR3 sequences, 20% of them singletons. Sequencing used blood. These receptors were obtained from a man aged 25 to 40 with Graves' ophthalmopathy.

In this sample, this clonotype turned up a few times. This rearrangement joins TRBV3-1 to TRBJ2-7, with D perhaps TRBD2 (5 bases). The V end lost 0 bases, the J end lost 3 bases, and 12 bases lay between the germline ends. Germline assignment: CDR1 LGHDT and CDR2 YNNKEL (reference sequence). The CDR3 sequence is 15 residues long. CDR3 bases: TGTGCCAGCAGCCAAGAGTCCGGGATATACTACGAGCAGTACTTC. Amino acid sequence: CASSQESGIYYEQYF.

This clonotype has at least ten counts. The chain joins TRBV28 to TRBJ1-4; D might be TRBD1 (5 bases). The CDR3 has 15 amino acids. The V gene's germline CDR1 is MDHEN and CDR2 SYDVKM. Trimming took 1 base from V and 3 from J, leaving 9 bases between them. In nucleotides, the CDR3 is TGTGCCAGCAGTTTATCGGGGCAAGCTAATGAAAAACTGTTTTTT. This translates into CASSLSGQANEKLFF.

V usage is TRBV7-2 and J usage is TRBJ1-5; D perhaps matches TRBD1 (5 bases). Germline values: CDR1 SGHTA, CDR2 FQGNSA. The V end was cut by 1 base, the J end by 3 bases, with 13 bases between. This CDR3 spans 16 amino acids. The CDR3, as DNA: TGTGCCAGCAGCTTAGTTGGGGGGTCCAACAATCAGCCCCAGCATTTT. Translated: CASSLVGGSNNQPQHF. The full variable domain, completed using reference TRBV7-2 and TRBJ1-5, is GAGVSQSPSNKVTEKGKDVELRCDPISGHTALYWYRQSLGQGLEFLIYFQGNSAPDKSGLPSDRFSAERTGGSVSTLTIQRTQQEDSAVYLCASSLVGGSNNQPQHFGDGTRLSIL.

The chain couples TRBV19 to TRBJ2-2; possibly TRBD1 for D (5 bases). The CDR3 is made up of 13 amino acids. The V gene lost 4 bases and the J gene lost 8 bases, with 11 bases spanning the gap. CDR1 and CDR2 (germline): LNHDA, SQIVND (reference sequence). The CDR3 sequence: CASSTQGSGELFF. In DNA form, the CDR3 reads TGTGCCAGTAGTACGCAGGGTTCGGGGGAGCTGTTTTTT.

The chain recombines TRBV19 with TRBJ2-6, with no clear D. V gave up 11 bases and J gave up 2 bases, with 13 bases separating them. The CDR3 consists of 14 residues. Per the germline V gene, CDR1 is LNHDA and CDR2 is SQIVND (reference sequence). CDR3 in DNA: TGTGCCTTCCTTCAGAGACCTGGGGCCAACGTCCTGACTTTC. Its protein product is CAFLQRPGANVLTF.

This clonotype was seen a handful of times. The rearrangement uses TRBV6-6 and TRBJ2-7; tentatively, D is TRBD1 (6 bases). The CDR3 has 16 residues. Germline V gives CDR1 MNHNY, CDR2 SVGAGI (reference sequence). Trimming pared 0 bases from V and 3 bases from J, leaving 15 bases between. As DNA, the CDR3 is TGTGCCAGCAGTTACTCGGGCAGGGGTTGGAACTACGAGCAGTACTTC. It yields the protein CASSYSGRGWNYEQYF.

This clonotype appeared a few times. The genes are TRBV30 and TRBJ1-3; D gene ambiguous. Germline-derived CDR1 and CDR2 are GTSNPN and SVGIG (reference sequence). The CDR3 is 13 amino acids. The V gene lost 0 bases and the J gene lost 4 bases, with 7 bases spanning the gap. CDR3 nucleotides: TGTGCCTGGAGTGTCCTCAGAGGAAACACCATATATTTT. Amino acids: CAWSVLRGNTIYF.

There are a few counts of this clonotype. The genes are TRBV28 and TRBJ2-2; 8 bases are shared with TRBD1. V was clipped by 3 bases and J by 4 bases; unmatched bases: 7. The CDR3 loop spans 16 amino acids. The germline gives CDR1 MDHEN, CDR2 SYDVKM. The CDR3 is CASSFFPGGITGELFF. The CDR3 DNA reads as TGTGCCAGCAGTTTTTTTCCAGGGGGCATCACCGGGGAGCTGTTTTTT. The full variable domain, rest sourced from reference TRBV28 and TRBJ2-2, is DVKVTQSSRYLVKRTGEKVFLECVQDMDHENMFWYRQDPGLGLRLIYFSYDVKMKEKGDIPEGYSVSREKKERFSLILESASTNQTSMYLCASSFFPGGITGELFFGEGSRLTVL.

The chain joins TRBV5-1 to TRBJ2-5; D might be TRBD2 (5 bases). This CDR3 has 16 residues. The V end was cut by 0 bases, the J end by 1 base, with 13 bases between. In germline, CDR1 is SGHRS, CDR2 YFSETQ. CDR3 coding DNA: TGCGCCAGCAGCTTGGAGGCCGCTAGCAGCCAAGAGACCCAGTACTTC. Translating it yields CASSLEAASSQETQYF. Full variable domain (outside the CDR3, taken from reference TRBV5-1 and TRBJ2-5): KAGVTQTPRYLIKTRGQQVTLSCSPISGHRSVSWYQQTPGQGLQFLFEYFSETQRNKGNFPGRFSGRQFSNSRSEMNVSTLELGDSALYLCASSLEAASSQETQYFGPGTRLLVL.

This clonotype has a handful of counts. This chain's CDR3 is CASSPEPPAADTQYF. The CDR3 DNA is TGTGCCAGCAGCCCCGAACCCCCAGCGGCAGATACGCAGTATTTT. The chain combines TRBV3-1 with TRBJ2-3; the D gene is possibly TRBD2 (5 bases). The CDR3 totals 15 residues. Trimming took off 4 bases at V and 4 bases at J, with 15 bases between the two ends. Germline V gene sequence: CDR1 LGHDT, CDR2 YNNKEL (reference sequence).

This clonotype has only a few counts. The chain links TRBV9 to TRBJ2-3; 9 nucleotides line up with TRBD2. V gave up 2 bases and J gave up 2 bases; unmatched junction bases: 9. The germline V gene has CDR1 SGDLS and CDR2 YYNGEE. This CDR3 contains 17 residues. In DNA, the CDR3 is TGTGCCAGCAGCGTCCATCAAAGCGGGGGGTCCACAGATACGCAGTATTTT. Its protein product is CASSVHQSGGSTDTQYF. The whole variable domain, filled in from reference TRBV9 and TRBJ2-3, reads DSGVTQTPKHLITATGQRVTLRCSPRSGDLSVYWYQQSLDQGLQFLIQYYNGEERAKGNILERFSAQQFPDLHSELNLSSLELGDSALYFCASSVHQSGGSTDTQYFGPGTRLTVL.

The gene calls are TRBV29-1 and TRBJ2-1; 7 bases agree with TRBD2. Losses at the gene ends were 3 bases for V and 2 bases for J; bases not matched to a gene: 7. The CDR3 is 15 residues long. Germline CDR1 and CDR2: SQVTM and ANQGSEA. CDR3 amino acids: CSVEWASGTYNEQFF. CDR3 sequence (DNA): TGCAGCGTTGAGTGGGCTAGCGGAACCTACAATGAGCAGTTCTTC.

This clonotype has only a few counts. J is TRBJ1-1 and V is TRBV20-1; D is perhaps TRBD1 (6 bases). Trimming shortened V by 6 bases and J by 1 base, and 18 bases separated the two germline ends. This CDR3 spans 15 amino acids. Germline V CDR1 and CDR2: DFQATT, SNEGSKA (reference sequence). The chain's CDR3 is CSADRPTVANTEAFF. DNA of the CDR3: TGCAGTGCAGACAGGCCCACCGTGGCGAACACTGAAGCTTTCTTT.